The 20 T cell receptor beta chains presented below share a single source sample, sequenced in a study of response to subunit inactivated influenza vaccine. TCRdb itself ran the RT-PCR reads through MiXCR, one entry per CDR3 protein. This sample yields some 200,000 distinct CDR3 sequences, of which about 12% are seen a single time; approximately 32% belongs to the top ten. This sample also appeared in a second study, on T cells expressing NK-cell markers. As reported in that work: It was by 5'RACE template switching with UMIs that TCR beta cDNA was made.

The input for sequencing was CD8+ T cells sorted from PBMCs, taken roughly 12 days after vaccination. These receptors were taken from a man aged 45 to 65 who received an inactivated influenza vaccine.

This clonotype was detected a few times. J is TRBJ2-7 and V is TRBV5-1, with 8 positions matching TRBD1. Germline V lookup: CDR1 SGHRS, CDR2 YFSETQ. With 0 bases clipped from V and 2 bases from J, the junction kept 4 bases outside the gene matches. The CDR3 covers 15 residues. CDR3 in DNA: TGCGCCAGCAGCTTGGGATCAGGGGGCACCTACGAGCAGTACTTC. Its translation: CASSLGSGGTYEQYF.

This clonotype was observed at least ten times. The rearrangement uses TRBV3-1 and TRBJ2-7; 10 bases fit TRBD2. This CDR3 has 17 amino acids. The V segment lost 4 bases and the J segment 2 bases; nucleotides outside the gene matches: 11. Germline CDR1 LGHDT, CDR2 YNNKEL (reference sequence). Here the CDR3 reads CASSPIVRAGGPYEQYF. As DNA, the CDR3 is TGTGCCAGCAGCCCCATCGTCAGAGCGGGAGGGCCCTACGAGCAGTACTTC.

This clonotype was counted between two and nine times. The rearrangement uses TRBV28 and TRBJ2-7; no clear D gene. Trimming took 2 bases from V and 2 from J, leaving 4 bases between them. CDR3 length: 12 amino acids. Looked up from germline, CDR1 is MDHEN and CDR2 is SYDVKM. In DNA form, the CDR3 reads TGTGCCAGCAGTTTAAGGACCTACGAGCAGTACTTC. Its protein is CASSLRTYEQYF.

This clonotype was counted a few times. V is TRBV7-2 and J is TRBJ2-1, with D tentatively TRBD2 (5 bases). Germline V gene sequence: CDR1 SGHTA, CDR2 FQGNSA. Trimming took off 3 bases at V and 5 bases at J, with 17 bases between the two ends. This CDR3 has 16 amino acids. CDR3 loop: CASSFLVSGNDNEQFF. The CDR3 nucleotides are TGTGCCAGCAGCTTTTTGGTATCCGGGAACGACAATGAGCAGTTCTTC.

The CDR3: CASTAWTSGGNEQFF. In nucleotides, the CDR3 is TGTGCCAGCACTGCATGGACTAGCGGGGGCAATGAGCAGTTCTTC. The chain joins TRBV28 to TRBJ2-1; TRBD2 agrees at 13 bases. Looked up from germline, CDR1 is MDHEN and CDR2 is SYDVKM. The CDR3 covers 15 residues. V shed 7 bases, J shed 6 bases, and the junction held 6 bases outside the gene matches.

The rearrangement joins TRBV11-2 to TRBJ2-1; the D is unclear. Germline V gene data show CDR1 as SGHAT and CDR2 as FQNNGV. V was shortened by 6 bases and J by 3 bases, with 18 bases between the two germline ends. The CDR3 totals 16 residues. The CDR3 protein is CASSLDFGSNYNEQFF. For the CDR3, the DNA is TGTGCCAGCAGTCTAGATTTCGGCTCCAACTACAATGAGCAGTTCTTC.

This chain joins TRBV28 and TRBJ1-1; 8 bases line up with TRBD1. There are 14 residues in the CDR3. Germline CDR1 is MDHEN and CDR2 is SYDVKM. The trim removed 5 bases at V and 4 bases at J, leaving 6 bases unmatched. CDR3 DNA sequence: TGTGCCAGCAGTCACAGGGGGTTTGGCACTGAAGCTTTCTTT. Translating gives CASSHRGFGTEAFF.

This clonotype appeared many times. The rearrangement links TRBV11-2 to TRBJ2-7, with D possibly TRBD2 on 6 matching bases. Deletions cut 5 bases from V and 3 bases from J, with 8 bases between. The germline V gene has CDR1 SGHAT and CDR2 FQNNGV. The CDR3 runs 12 residues. Here the CDR3 reads CASSPTSYEQYF. In nucleotides, the CDR3 is TGTGCCAGCAGCCCGACTAGCTACGAGCAGTACTTC.

This chain uses TRBV7-9 with TRBJ2-7; TRBD1 matches 9 bases. With 8 bases clipped from V and 2 bases from J, the junction kept 4 bases outside the gene matches. The CDR3 runs 13 residues. In germline, CDR1 is SEHNR, CDR2 FQNEAQ (reference sequence). This CDR3 reads CASRTGEAYEQYF. Written as DNA, the CDR3 is TGTGCCAGCCGGACAGGGGAGGCCTACGAGCAGTACTTC.

This clonotype appeared a few times. The V gene is TRBV7-9, the J gene TRBJ1-5; D ambiguous. Germline V gene lookup returns CDR1 SEHNR and CDR2 FQNEAQ (reference sequence). This CDR3 is built from 14 residues. V lost 5 bases to trimming and J lost 5 bases, with 13 bases between them. For the CDR3, the DNA is TGTGCCAGCAGCCCCGGTAACTACTATCAGCCCCAGCATTTT. Its translation is CASSPGNYYQPQHF.

This clonotype was detected only a few times. V and J are TRBV6-1 and TRBJ2-7, with 10 bases matching TRBD2. The CDR3 is 15 residues long. V gave up 4 bases and J gave up 6 bases; unmatched junction bases: 9. In germline, CDR1 is MNHNS, CDR2 SASEGT. Here the CDR3 reads CASSASLAGRSEQYF. CDR3 in DNA: TGTGCCAGCAGTGCATCACTAGCGGGGCGTAGCGAGCAGTACTTC.

This clonotype was seen a few times. The V gene is TRBV6-5, the J gene TRBJ2-5, with 7 bases lining up with TRBD2. V trimming: 0 bases; J trimming: 1 base; junction bases outside the gene matches: 8. The CDR3 totals 17 residues. Germline assignment: CDR1 MNHEY and CDR2 SVGAGI. CDR3: CASSYSVLPGGQETQYF. CDR3 nucleotides: TGTGCCAGCAGTTACTCGGTCCTCCCGGGGGGCCAAGAGACCCAGTACTTC.

This clonotype turned up a few times. V usage is TRBV15 and J usage is TRBJ2-2; no definite D call. Germline CDR1 reads LNHNV; CDR2 reads YYDKDF (reference sequence). Trimming pared 0 bases from V and 5 bases from J, leaving 10 bases between. This CDR3 has 15 residues. The CDR3 sequence is CATSREHSWTGELFF. CDR3 DNA sequence: TGTGCCACCAGCAGAGAACATAGTTGGACCGGGGAGCTGTTTTTT.

V and J are TRBV27 and TRBJ1-1, with unresolved D. CDR1 is MNHEY, CDR2 SMNVEV, per germline (reference sequence). V was pared by 6 bases and J by 4 bases, with 12 bases between. The CDR3 sequence is 13 residues long. DNA of the CDR3: TGTGCCAGCAGGGGCCATGGGAGCACTGAAGCTTTCTTT. This codes for CASRGHGSTEAFF.

This clonotype was seen more than once but under ten times. The rearrangement uses TRBV10-3 and TRBJ2-6; 7 bases line up with TRBD2. V gave up 3 bases and J gave up 1 base; unmatched junction bases: 9. This CDR3 is 18 amino acids long. Germline loops: CDR1 ENHRY, CDR2 SYGVKD. CDR3 residues: CAISDPARGGSGANVLTF. The CDR3 bases are TGTGCCATCAGTGACCCGGCAAGGGGAGGGTCTGGGGCCAACGTCCTGACTTTC.

This clonotype has just a few counts. The genes are TRBV24-1 and TRBJ1-2; tentatively, D is TRBD1 (6 bases). V shed 4 bases and J shed 6 bases, with 8 bases lying between them. Germline values: CDR1 KGHDR, CDR2 SFDVKD. The CDR3 runs to 12 residues. The CDR3 DNA is TGTGCCACCAGTGACAGGGGTAATGGCTACACCTTC. It codes for CATSDRGNGYTF.

Here the CDR3 reads CASSLWPAEQFF. As DNA, the CDR3 is TGTGCCAGCAGCTTGTGGCCCGCCGAGCAGTTCTTC. The rearrangement links TRBV7-8 to TRBJ2-1; D gene ambiguous. Germline assignment: CDR1 SGHVS and CDR2 FQNEAQ. Between the trimmed V and J ends, which lost 3 bases and 10 bases, there was a span of 10 bases. The CDR3 loop spans 12 amino acids.

This clonotype showed up just once. The rearrangement links TRBV9 to TRBJ2-7; 9 bases are shared with TRBD2. The germline gives CDR1 SGDLS, CDR2 YYNGEE. Germline trimming cut 5 bases from V and 4 bases from J; bases unmatched to any gene: 10. CDR3 length equals 15 residues. CDR3 in DNA: TGTGCCAGCAGTCCCGCGGCGGGAGGGCCTTACGAGCAGTACTTC. Protein sequence: CASSPAAGGPYEQYF.

This chain links TRBV10-2 with TRBJ1-5; TRBD1 agrees at 9 bases. Germline V gives CDR1 WSHSY, CDR2 SAAADI. J lost 6 bases, V lost 3 bases, and 6 bases had no gene match. The CDR3 is made up of 15 amino acids. CDR3 region: CASSDTGGYGQPQHF. The CDR3 DNA reads as TGCGCCAGCAGTGACACAGGGGGCTACGGTCAGCCCCAGCATTTT.

This clonotype was counted between two and nine times. This chain uses TRBV11-2 with TRBJ1-6; no firm D call. Germline CDR1 and CDR2: SGHAT and FQNNGV. The CDR3 consists of 13 residues. Deletions cut 1 base from V and 9 bases from J, with 7 bases between. CDR3 amino acids: CASSLGPASPLHF. DNA for the CDR3: TGTGCCAGCAGCTTAGGACCCGCTTCACCCCTCCACTTT.